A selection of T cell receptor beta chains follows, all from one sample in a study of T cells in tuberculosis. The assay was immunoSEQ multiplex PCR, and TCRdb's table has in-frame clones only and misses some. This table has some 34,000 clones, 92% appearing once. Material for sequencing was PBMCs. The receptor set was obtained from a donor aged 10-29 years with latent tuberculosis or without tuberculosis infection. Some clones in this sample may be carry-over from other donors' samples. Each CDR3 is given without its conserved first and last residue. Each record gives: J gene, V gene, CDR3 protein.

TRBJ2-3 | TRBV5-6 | ASSTGTDTQY
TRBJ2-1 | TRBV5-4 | ASSEYREPPAEQF
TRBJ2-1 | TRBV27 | ASSLNRVHEQF
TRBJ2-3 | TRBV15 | ATSRARDSDHTDTQY
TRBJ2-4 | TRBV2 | ASSGLAGVVKNIQY
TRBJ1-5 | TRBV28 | ASRKTGGFSNQPQH
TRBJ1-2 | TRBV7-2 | ASSLDGGAGYGYT
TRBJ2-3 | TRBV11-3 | ASSLGLAGGPLRSDTQY
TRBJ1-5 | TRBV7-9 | ASSLAAGINNQPQH
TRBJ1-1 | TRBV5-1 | ASSRGTALMNTEAF
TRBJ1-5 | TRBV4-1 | ASSQGGQGNQPQH
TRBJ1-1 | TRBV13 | ASSLGRGGNTEAF
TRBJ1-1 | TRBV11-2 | ASSLSGQGTEAF
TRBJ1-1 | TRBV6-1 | ASREGTGNTEAF
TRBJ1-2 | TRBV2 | ASRVDRDNYGYT
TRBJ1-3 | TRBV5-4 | ASSEGQSFSGNTIY
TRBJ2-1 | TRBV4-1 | ASSQEGSGSYNEQF
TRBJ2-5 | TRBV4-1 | ASSQGRLAIQETQY
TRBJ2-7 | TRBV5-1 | ASTLSGSYEQY
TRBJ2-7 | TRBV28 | ASSLLDRPYEQY
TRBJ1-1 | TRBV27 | ASSFQGAGTEAF
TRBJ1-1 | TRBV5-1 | ASSFRVGDTEAF
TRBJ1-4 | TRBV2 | ASRGATNEKLF
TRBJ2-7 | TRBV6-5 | ASSTRPGEQY
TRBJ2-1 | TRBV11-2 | ASTLVVPGTVSYNEQF
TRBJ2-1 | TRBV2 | ASSPDSGEQF
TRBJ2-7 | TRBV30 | AWSALRSSYEQY
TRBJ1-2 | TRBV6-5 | ASSYSGGHRNYGYT
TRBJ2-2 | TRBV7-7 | ASSLASKSTGELF
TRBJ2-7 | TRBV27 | ASSLKAGGSYEQY
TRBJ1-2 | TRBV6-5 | ASTTGDNYGYT
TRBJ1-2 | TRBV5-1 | ASSGTQGMGGYT
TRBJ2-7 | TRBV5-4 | ASSGANDEQY
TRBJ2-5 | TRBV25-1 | ASSETLGGQETQY
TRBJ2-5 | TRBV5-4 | ASKGARETQY
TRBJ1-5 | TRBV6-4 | ASSDLVSNQPQH
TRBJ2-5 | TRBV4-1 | ASSQDGRGQRETQY
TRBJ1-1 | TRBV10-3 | AIRETGGWDTEAF
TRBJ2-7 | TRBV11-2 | ASSLNRVSYEQY
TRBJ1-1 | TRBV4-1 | ASSPRGRTEAF